Presented here are 11 T cell receptor beta chains from one specimen sequenced in a study of T cells after yellow fever vaccination. TCRdb called the 5' RACE reads again in MiXCR, with one record for every CDR3 protein. The sample yields some 350,000 distinct CDR3 sequences, under 5% seen once. This material consisted of PBMCs, taken 5 days after the yellow fever booster vaccination. The receptors originated from a man aged 18 to 30 who received the YFV17D yellow fever vaccine.

This clonotype was counted ten times or more. V gene TRBV5-1 combines with J gene TRBJ1-4, with TRBD1 matching over 7 bases. The CDR3 consists of 14 residues. With V trimmed by 5 bases and J by 6 bases, 7 bases remained unmatched. Germline V gene sequence: CDR1 SGHRS, CDR2 YFSETQ. This CDR3 reads CASSTGAPDEKLFF. The CDR3, as DNA: TGCGCCAGCAGTACAGGGGCGCCGGATGAAAAACTGTTTTTT. Variable domain in full (rest from reference TRBV5-1 and TRBJ1-4): KAGVTQTPRYLIKTRGQQVTLSCSPISGHRSVSWYQQTPGQGLQFLFEYFSETQRNKGNFPGRFSGRQFSNSRSEMNVSTLELGDSALYLCASSTGAPDEKLFFGSGTQLSVL.

This clonotype was observed at least ten times. The rearrangement uses TRBV21-1 and TRBJ1-5; TRBD1, the table's D call, was not compared with the DNA. TRBV21-1 is a listed pseudogene. The CDR3 runs 17 residues. The CDR3 spells CASSNHRVPQNNQPQHF. CDR3 coding DNA: TGTGCCAGCAGCAACCACAGGGTCCCGCAAAACAATCAGCCCCAGCATTTT.

This clonotype was seen more than once but under ten times. The V call is TRBV5-1, the J call TRBJ2-7; D possibly corresponds to TRBD1 (5 bases). The CDR3 has 14 residues. The germline CDR1 and CDR2 sequences are SGHRS and YFSETQ. V was clipped by 1 base and J by 6 bases, with 14 bases between them. The CDR3 DNA is TGCGCCAGCAGCTTGAATGTCCAGGGTGTCGAGCAGTACTTC. Protein product: CASSLNVQGVEQYF.

This clonotype was picked up a small number of times. This chain uses TRBV7-8 with TRBJ2-1; no firm D call. Germline CDR1 SGHVS, CDR2 FQNEAQ. The CDR3 contains 12 residues. Trimming took off 5 bases at V and 7 bases at J, with 9 bases between the two ends. CDR3 residues: CASSHYTNEQFF. The CDR3 DNA is TGTGCCAGCAGCCACTACACTAATGAGCAGTTCTTC.

This clonotype was recorded a few times. The chain combines TRBV5-1 with TRBJ2-1; 13 positions agree with TRBD2. This CDR3 is 17 amino acids long. Germline assignment: CDR1 SGHRS and CDR2 YFSETQ. The V gene end was trimmed by 3 bases and the J gene end by 6 bases; junction bases not matched to a gene: 9. The CDR3 sequence is CASSYRTSGGGTNEQFF. The CDR3 nucleotides are TGCGCCAGCAGCTACCGGACTAGCGGGGGAGGAACCAATGAGCAGTTCTTC.

This clonotype was picked up a small number of times. The chain joins TRBV20-1 to TRBJ2-2; D is tentatively TRBD1 or TRBD2 (5 bases each). The V gene lost 0 bases and the J gene lost 6 bases, with 11 bases spanning the gap. The germline V gene has CDR1 DFQATT and CDR2 SNEGSKA (reference sequence). The CDR3 runs to 14 residues. The CDR3 DNA reads TGCAGTGCTAGAGATCCCGGGGCGGCCGGGGAGCTGTTTTTT. Protein product: CSARDPGAAGELFF.

This clonotype came up many times. In DNA, the CDR3 is TGCGCCAGCCGGGGCCCTTCCGAGACCCAGTACTTC. Translated: CASRGPSETQYF. The rearrangement uses TRBV4-1 and TRBJ2-5; D is tentatively TRBD1 or TRBD2 (5 bases each). The V gene lost 8 bases and the J gene lost 5 bases, with 12 bases spanning the gap. The germline gives CDR1 MGHRA, CDR2 YSYEKL. The CDR3 is 12 amino acids.

V and J are TRBV4-3 and TRBJ2-7, with D possibly matching TRBD1 (6 bases). The CDR3 sequence is 15 residues long. V gave up 5 bases and J gave up 0 bases, with 14 bases separating them. CDR1 is LGHNA, CDR2 YSLEER, per germline. CDR3 in amino acids: CASSVQGLGSYEQYF. The CDR3 coding sequence is TGCGCCAGCAGCGTCCAGGGGTTGGGCTCCTACGAGCAGTACTTC.

This clonotype appeared a few times. The chain uses TRBV9 and TRBJ1-4; D remains ambiguous. Per the germline V gene, CDR1 is SGDLS and CDR2 is YYNGEE. V was pared by 3 bases and J by 1 base, with 10 bases between. The CDR3 spans 15 residues. The CDR3 loop is CASSGSGRTNEKLFF. Here the CDR3 DNA reads TGTGCCAGCAGCGGTAGTGGACGAACTAATGAAAAACTGTTTTTT.

V gene TRBV24-1 combines with J gene TRBJ1-2, with unresolved D. V was pared by 3 bases and J by 4 bases, with 5 bases between. Germline values: CDR1 KGHDR, CDR2 SFDVKD. The CDR3 is 12 amino acids. The CDR3 loop reads CATSDRTYGYTF. The CDR3 coding sequence is TGTGCCACCAGTGATCGGACCTATGGCTACACCTTC.

CDR3 sequence reads: CASSIPAAVGIEQYF. The CDR3, as DNA: TGTGCCAGTAGTATTCCCGCGGCAGTAGGAATTGAGCAGTACTTC. The V call is TRBV19, the J call TRBJ2-7; D remains ambiguous. There are 15 residues in the CDR3. With 3 bases removed from V and 7 bases from J, the gap between germline ends came to 19 bases. Germline CDR1 is LNHDA and CDR2 is SQIVND (reference sequence).